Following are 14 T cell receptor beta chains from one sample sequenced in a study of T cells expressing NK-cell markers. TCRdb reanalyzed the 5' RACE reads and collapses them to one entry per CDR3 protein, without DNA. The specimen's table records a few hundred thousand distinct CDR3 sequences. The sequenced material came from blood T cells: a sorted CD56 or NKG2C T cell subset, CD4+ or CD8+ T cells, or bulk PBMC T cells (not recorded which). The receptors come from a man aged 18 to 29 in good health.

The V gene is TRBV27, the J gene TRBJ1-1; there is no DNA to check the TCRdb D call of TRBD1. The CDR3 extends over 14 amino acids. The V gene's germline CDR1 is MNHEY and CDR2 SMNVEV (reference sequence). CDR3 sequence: CASSNVGGTTEAFF.

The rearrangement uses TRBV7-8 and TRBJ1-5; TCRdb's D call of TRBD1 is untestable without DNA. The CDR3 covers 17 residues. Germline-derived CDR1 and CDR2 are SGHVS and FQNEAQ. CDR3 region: CASSSGQGYYSNQPQHF.

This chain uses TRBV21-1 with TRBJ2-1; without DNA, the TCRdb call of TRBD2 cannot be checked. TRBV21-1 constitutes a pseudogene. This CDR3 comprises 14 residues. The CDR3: CASSGTEGWDEQFF.

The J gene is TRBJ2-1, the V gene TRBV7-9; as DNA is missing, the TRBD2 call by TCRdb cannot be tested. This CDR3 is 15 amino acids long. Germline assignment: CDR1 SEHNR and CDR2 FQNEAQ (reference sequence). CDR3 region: CASSLIGGARDEQFF.

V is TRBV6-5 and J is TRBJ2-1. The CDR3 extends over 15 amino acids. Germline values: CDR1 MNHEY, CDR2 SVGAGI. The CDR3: CASSLRTVIYNEQFF.

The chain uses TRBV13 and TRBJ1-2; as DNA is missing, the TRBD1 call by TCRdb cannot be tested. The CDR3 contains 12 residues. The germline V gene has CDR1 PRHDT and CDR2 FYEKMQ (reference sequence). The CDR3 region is CASSYRVGGYTF.

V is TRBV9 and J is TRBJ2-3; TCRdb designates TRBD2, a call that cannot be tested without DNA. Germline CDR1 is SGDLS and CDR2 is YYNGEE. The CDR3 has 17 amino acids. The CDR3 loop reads CASSVEGASGRPDTQYF.

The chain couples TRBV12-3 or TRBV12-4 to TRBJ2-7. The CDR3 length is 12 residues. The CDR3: CASRTGLYEQYF.

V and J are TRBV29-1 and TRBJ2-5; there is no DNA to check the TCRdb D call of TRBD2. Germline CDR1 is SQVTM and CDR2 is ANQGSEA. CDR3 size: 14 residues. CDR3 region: CSVRQRRGQETQYF.

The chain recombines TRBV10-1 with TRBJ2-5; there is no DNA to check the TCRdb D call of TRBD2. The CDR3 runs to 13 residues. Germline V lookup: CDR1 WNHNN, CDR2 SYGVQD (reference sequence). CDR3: CASTNSGEETQYF.

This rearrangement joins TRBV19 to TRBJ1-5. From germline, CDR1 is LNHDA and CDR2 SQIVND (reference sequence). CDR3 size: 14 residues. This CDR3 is CASIGPPSNQPQHF.

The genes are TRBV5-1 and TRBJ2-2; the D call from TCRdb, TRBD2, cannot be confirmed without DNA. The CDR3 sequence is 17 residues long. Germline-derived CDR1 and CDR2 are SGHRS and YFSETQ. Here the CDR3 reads CASSLFPRGPRTGELFF.

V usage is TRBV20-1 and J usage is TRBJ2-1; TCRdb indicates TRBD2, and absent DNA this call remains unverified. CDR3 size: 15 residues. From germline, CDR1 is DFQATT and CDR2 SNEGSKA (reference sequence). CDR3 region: CSASGTSGTYNEQFF.

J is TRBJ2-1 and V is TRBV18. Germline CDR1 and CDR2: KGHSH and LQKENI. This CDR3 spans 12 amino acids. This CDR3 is CASSPPSNEQFF.